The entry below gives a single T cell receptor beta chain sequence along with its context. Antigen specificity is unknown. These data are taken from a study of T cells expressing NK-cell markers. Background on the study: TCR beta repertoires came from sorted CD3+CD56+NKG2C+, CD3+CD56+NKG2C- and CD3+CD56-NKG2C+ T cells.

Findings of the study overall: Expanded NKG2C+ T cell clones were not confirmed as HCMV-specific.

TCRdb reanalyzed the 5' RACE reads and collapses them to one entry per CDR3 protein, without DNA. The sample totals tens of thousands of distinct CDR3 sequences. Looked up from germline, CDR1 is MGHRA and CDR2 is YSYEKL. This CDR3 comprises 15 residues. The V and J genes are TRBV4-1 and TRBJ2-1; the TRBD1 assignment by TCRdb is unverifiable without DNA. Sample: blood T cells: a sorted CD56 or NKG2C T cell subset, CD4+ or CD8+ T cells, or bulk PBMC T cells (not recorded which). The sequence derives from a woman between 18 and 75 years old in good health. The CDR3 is CASSQTGIQHNEQFF.